This TCR beta chain came from a study of blood T cell repertoires in COVID-19. Study at large: The study drew acute and convalescent COVID-19 samples from the United States, Italy and Spain.

TCRdb keeps only in-frame clones here, not all; method: immunoSEQ multiplex PCR. The sample lists fewer than 100,000 clones; about nine tenths were seen once. This CDR3 region has 12 residues. The germline V gene encodes CDR1 SNHLY and CDR2 FYNNEI. V was shortened by 7 bases and J by 9 bases, with 13 bases between the two germline ends. The clonotype was recovered from a human donor in a cohort sampled during active COVID-19. The specimen sequenced was peripheral blood. The rearrangement links TRBV2 to TRBJ2-1; D is possibly TRBD1 (5 bases). CDR3 loop: CASNKVQGEQFF. The CDR3 DNA is TGTGCCAGCAATAAGGTCCAGGGTGAGCAGTTCTTC. The variable domain in full, with the rest retrieved from reference TRBV2 and TRBJ2-1, is EPEVTQTPSHQVTQMGQEVILRCVPISNHLYFYWYRQILGQKVEFLVSFYNNEISEKSEIFDDQFSVERPDGSNFTLKIRSTKLEDSAMYFCASNKVQGEQFFGPGTRLTVL.